These 17 T cell receptor beta chains were sequenced from one sample in a study of blood T cell repertoires in COVID-19. The data were produced by immunoSEQ multiplex PCR, yet TCRdb's version contains in-frame clones alone and is incomplete. The profile covers around 130,000 clones, with over 75% appearing a single time and 3.9% taken by the ten largest. Material for sequencing was peripheral blood. The receptors come from a man aged 60 to 75 with acute or convalescent COVID-19.

V usage is TRBV19 and J usage is TRBJ2-2; 10 bases are a match to TRBD2. V lost 3 bases to trimming and J lost 1 base; unmatched junction nucleotides: 2. Per germline, CDR1 LNHDA and CDR2 SQIVND (reference sequence). This CDR3 spans 16 amino acids. CDR3 sequence: CASSMRTSGNTGELFF. The CDR3 bases are TGTGCCAGTAGTATGAGGACTAGCGGGAACACCGGGGAGCTGTTTTTT.

A single count supports this clone. V usage is TRBV27 and J usage is TRBJ2-1; D is perhaps TRBD2 (6 bases). Germline CDR1 reads MNHEY; CDR2 reads SMNVEV (reference sequence). CDR3 length equals 14 residues. V was shortened by 3 bases and J by 13 bases, with 19 bases between the two germline ends. CDR3 DNA: TGTGCCAGCAGTTTTGCGGGATACAGCGAAGATCAGTTCTTC. It yields the protein CASSFAGYSEDQFF.

This chain links TRBV25-1 with TRBJ1-3; 7 nucleotides match TRBD1. This CDR3 is built from 15 residues. After removal of 3 bases from V and 5 bases from J, the junction contained 7 bases not matched to a gene. Per the germline V gene, CDR1 is MGHDK and CDR2 is SYGVNS. CDR3: CASSEDRLDRNTIYF. Here the CDR3 DNA reads TGTGCCAGCAGTGAGGACAGGCTAGACCGAAACACCATATATTTT.

This sequence joins TRBV28 and TRBJ2-7; TRBD2 is a possible D gene (6 bases). CDR3 length equals 16 residues. In germline, CDR1 is MDHEN, CDR2 SYDVKM. V was trimmed by 5 bases and J by 1 base, leaving 18 bases between them. CDR3 region: CASSPHPGTGSYEQYF. The CDR3 DNA sequence: TGTGCCAGCAGTCCCCATCCGGGGACTGGGTCCTACGAGCAGTACTTC.

This chain connects TRBV7-2 to TRBJ1-3; TRBD1 agrees at 7 bases. The CDR3 totals 16 residues. Germline-derived CDR1 and CDR2 are SGHTA and FQGNSA. Unmatched junction bases numbered 7, after V lost 5 bases and J lost 0 bases. In DNA, the CDR3 is TGTGCCAGCAGCCCACGAACAGGGGACTCTGGAAACACCATATATTTT. Translating it yields CASSPRTGDSGNTIYF.

This rearrangement joins TRBV2 to TRBJ1-3, with 7 positions matching TRBD1. The CDR3 loop spans 18 amino acids. CDR1 and CDR2 from the germline V gene are SNHLY and FYNNEI. Losses at the gene ends were 5 bases for V and 0 bases for J; bases not matched to a gene: 13. This chain's CDR3 is CASSLTRGQPRSGNTIYF. DNA for the CDR3: TGTGCCAGCAGTCTAACGAGGGGGCAGCCCCGCTCTGGAAACACCATATATTTT. Full variable domain (missing parts from reference TRBV2 and TRBJ1-3): EPEVTQTPSHQVTQMGQEVILRCVPISNHLYFYWYRQILGQKVEFLVSFYNNEISEKSEIFDDQFSVERPDGSNFTLKIRSTKLEDSAMYFCASSLTRGQPRSGNTIYFGEGSWLTVV.

The chain combines TRBV25-1 with TRBJ1-2; D possibly corresponds to TRBD1 (5 bases). The CDR3 has 15 residues. Germline CDR1 MGHDK, CDR2 SYGVNS. Trimming cost V 2 bases and J 4 bases, with 14 bases left between them. The CDR3 DNA reads TGTGCCAGCAGTGAACCTGGTCGGGGGACCTATGGCTACACCTTC. Amino acid sequence: CASSEPGRGTYGYTF.

The V gene is TRBV23-1, the J gene TRBJ1-2; 7 bases line up with TRBD1. TRBV23-1 is classed as an ORF, of uncertain function. With 6 bases clipped from V and 4 bases from J, the junction kept 11 bases outside the gene matches. This CDR3 has 15 residues. CDR3 region: CASRLSYRGTYGYTF. DNA for the CDR3: TGCGCCAGCAGACTATCGTACAGGGGAACCTATGGCTACACCTTC.

The CDR3 loop reads CASSAASGGLNTEAFF. The CDR3 DNA sequence: TGTGCCAGCTCGGCCGCTTCGGGGGGGCTGAACACTGAAGCTTTCTTT. The rearrangement links TRBV18 to TRBJ1-1; TRBD1 is a possible D gene (6 bases). Trimming shortened V by 6 bases and J by 0 bases, and 17 bases separated the two germline ends. The length of the CDR3 is 16 residues. Germline CDR1 is KGHSH and CDR2 is LQKENI.

CDR3 bases: TGCGCCAGCAGCCAAGAATGGGACAGCTCCTACGAGCAGTACTTC. It yields the protein CASSQEWDSSYEQYF. This chain uses TRBV4-1 with TRBJ2-7; 7 bases align to TRBD1. Germline CDR1 reads MGHRA; CDR2 reads YSYEKL. This CDR3 has 15 residues. V was pared by 0 bases and J by 0 bases, with 2 bases of the junction left unmatched.

The V and J genes are TRBV4-2 and TRBJ1-5; no firm D call. V was trimmed by 0 bases and J by 1 base, leaving 10 bases between them. The CDR3 is 16 amino acids. Germline V gene sequence: CDR1 LGHNA, CDR2 YNFKEQ. The CDR3 reads CASSQDWSTSNQPQHF. The CDR3 DNA reads as TGTGCCAGCAGCCAAGATTGGAGTACGAGCAATCAGCCCCAGCATTTT.

The gene calls are TRBV19 and TRBJ2-2, with D possibly matching TRBD1 (5 bases). The CDR3 is made up of 16 amino acids. Per the germline V gene, CDR1 is LNHDA and CDR2 is SQIVND (reference sequence). The ends were cut back, 2 bases at V and 4 bases at J, with 14 bases in the middle. The CDR3 DNA reads TGTGCCAGTAGTATACCCGTTACAGGTTCCACCGGGGAGCTGTTTTTT. Translated: CASSIPVTGSTGELFF.

This clone has just a few counts. This sample includes further DNA sequences coding for the same CDR3. The chain couples TRBV28 to TRBJ1-2; D gene uncertain. Germline V gene data show CDR1 as MDHEN and CDR2 as SYDVKM. V dropped 3 bases and J dropped 8 bases, with 7 bases sitting between them. This CDR3 region has 11 residues. DNA of the CDR3: TGTGCCAGCAGTTTTACTAGAGGCTACACCTTC. Protein sequence: CASSFTRGYTF.

This clone was detected many times. The CDR3 sequence is CASSLDSTNTEAFF. The CDR3, as DNA: TGCGCCAGCAGCCTAGACAGTACCAACACTGAAGCTTTCTTT. V and J are TRBV5-1 and TRBJ1-1; maybe TRBD1 (5 bases). The CDR3 is made up of 14 amino acids. Germline CDR1 is SGHRS and CDR2 is YFSETQ. The germline V and J ends were trimmed by 4 bases and 2 bases, with 12 bases remaining between them.

The chain couples TRBV15 to TRBJ2-7, with TRBD2 matching 7 bases. V was pared by 0 bases and J by 6 bases, with 2 bases of the junction left unmatched. This CDR3 has 13 residues. Germline V CDR1 and CDR2: LNHNV, YYDKDF (reference sequence). The CDR3 loop is CATSRDRTSEQYF. The CDR3 nucleotides are TGTGCCACCAGCAGAGACCGGACTAGCGAGCAGTACTTC.

The CDR3 sequence: CAIKEDRGFPGELFF. The CDR3 region has the DNA TGTGCCATCAAGGAGGACAGGGGGTTTCCCGGGGAGCTGTTTTTT. The rearrangement joins TRBV10-3 to TRBJ2-2; 10 bases agree with TRBD1. The CDR3 runs to 15 residues. CDR1 is ENHRY, CDR2 SYGVKD, per germline. Unmatched junction bases numbered 8, after V lost 7 bases and J lost 6 bases.

This chain links TRBV5-1 with TRBJ2-5, with 14 bases that match TRBD2. This CDR3 is 15 amino acids long. The junction had 3 bases not matched to a gene; V was cut back by 4 bases and J by 4 bases. Germline V gives CDR1 SGHRS, CDR2 YFSETQ. The DNA of the CDR3 is TGCGCCAGCAGCCCGGGACTAGCGGGAGTAGAGACCCAGTACTTC. Protein sequence: CASSPGLAGVETQYF.